Shown below are 31 T cell receptor beta chains from a single sample sequenced in a study of patients and donors after allogeneic stem cell transplantation. TCRdb ran MiXCR on the RT-PCR reads and lists one entry per CDR3 protein. The data hold about a million distinct CDR3 sequences, with under 20% observed a single time. Sequencing was carried out using blood, either unsorted or a sorted T cell fraction (not recorded which). All receptors come from a human donor who was either an allogeneic HSCT recipient or a stem cell or donor lymphocyte infusion donor (not recorded which). It is not recorded whose cells these are; they may come from a transplant donor.

The chain links TRBV5-1 to TRBJ2-6, with D hard to call. The CDR3 has 14 amino acids. Trimming left V 4 bases short and J 0 bases short, with 5 bases between. The germline CDR1 and CDR2 sequences are SGHRS and YFSETQ. The CDR3 loop is CASSRASGANVLTF. Here the CDR3 DNA reads TGCGCCAGCAGCCGGGCCTCTGGGGCCAACGTCCTGACTTTC.

This chain connects TRBV29-1 to TRBJ1-2, with D possibly TRBD1 on 6 matching bases. Germline V gives CDR1 SQVTM, CDR2 ANQGSEA. CDR3 length: 15 residues. Trimming took 4 bases from V and 2 from J, leaving 17 bases between them. CDR3 loop: CSVAAGARQNYGYTF. CDR3 DNA sequence: TGCAGCGTTGCAGCAGGGGCCCGCCAAAACTATGGCTACACCTTC.

V usage is TRBV3-1 and J usage is TRBJ2-6, with 7 bases that match TRBD2. This CDR3 comprises 14 residues. Germline lookup yields CDR1 LGHDT and CDR2 YNNKEL (reference sequence). The J segment lost 2 bases and the V segment lost 10 bases, leaving 5 bases of the junction unmatched. Here the CDR3 DNA reads TGTGCCATGGGACTACCACCTGGGGCCAACGTCCTGACTTTC. Protein product: CAMGLPPGANVLTF.

The chain uses TRBV5-1 and TRBJ1-1; TRBD1 matches 8 bases. The CDR3 spans 12 residues. The J segment lost 8 bases and the V segment lost 4 bases, leaving 4 bases of the junction unmatched. In germline, CDR1 is SGHRS, CDR2 YFSETQ. The CDR3 DNA reads TGCGCCAGCAGCAAGGGACAGGCCGAAGCTTTCTTT. Protein sequence: CASSKGQAEAFF. The variable domain in full, with the rest retrieved from reference TRBV5-1 and TRBJ1-1, is KAGVTQTPRYLIKTRGQQVTLSCSPISGHRSVSWYQQTPGQGLQFLFEYFSETQRNKGNFPGRFSGRQFSNSRSEMNVSTLELGDSALYLCASSKGQAEAFFGQGTRLTVV.

J is TRBJ2-3 and V is TRBV5-6; D is perhaps TRBD1 (5 bases). The length of the CDR3 is 16 residues. CDR1 and CDR2 (germline): SGHDT, YYEEEE. The V and J ends lost 2 bases and 0 bases respectively, with 13 bases between them. In DNA, the CDR3 is TGTGCCAGCAGCTTTTACCAGGGTGGGAGCACAGATACGCAGTATTTT. The encoded protein is CASSFYQGGSTDTQYF.

This clonotype was seen a few times. This chain uses TRBV20-1 with TRBJ2-2, with TRBD1 identical over 7 bases. Germline CDR1 and CDR2: DFQATT and SNEGSKA (reference sequence). Trimming cost V 3 bases and J 0 bases; bases outside gene matches: 4. The CDR3 spans 15 residues. Written as DNA, the CDR3 is TGCAGTGCTAGGGGGGACAGCACGAACACCGGGGAGCTGTTTTTT. Its protein product is CSARGDSTNTGELFF.

This clonotype was observed a few times. The rearrangement joins TRBV27 to TRBJ1-1; D is undetermined. Germline-derived CDR1 and CDR2 are MNHEY and SMNVEV (reference sequence). This CDR3 region has 16 residues. The V gene lost 3 bases and the J gene lost 3 bases, with 17 bases spanning the gap. The CDR3 nucleotides are TGTGCCAGCAGTTTCAAGTTTACCGCTAGACACACTGAAGCTTTCTTT. Amino acids: CASSFKFTARHTEAFF.

This clonotype has a handful of counts. The chain combines TRBV25-1 with TRBJ2-2; D remains unclear. This CDR3 has 12 residues. CDR1 MGHDK and CDR2 SYGVNS come from the germline V gene. V lost 2 bases and J lost 6, with 4 bases in between. The CDR3 DNA reads as TGTGCCAGCAGTGAAAGGGCCGGGGAGCTGTTTTTT. Its protein is CASSERAGELFF.

This clonotype was observed a handful of times. The chain employs TRBV10-3 and TRBJ2-3, with 7 bases fitting TRBD2. Germline values: CDR1 ENHRY, CDR2 SYGVKD. V was pared by 9 bases and J by 4 bases, with 10 bases of the junction left unmatched. The CDR3 loop spans 14 amino acids. The CDR3 nucleotides are TGTGCCATTGGGGGGGAGGAGCTTTCAGATACGCAGTATTTT. As protein: CAIGGEELSDTQYF.

This clonotype was seen only a few times. This CDR3 reads CASSPAGDYGYTF. The CDR3 bases are TGTGCCAGCAGCCCCGCGGGGGACTATGGCTACACCTTC. This sequence joins TRBV11-1 and TRBJ1-2; tentatively, D is TRBD1 (5 bases). Per the germline V gene, CDR1 is SGHAT and CDR2 is FQDESV (reference sequence). Deletions cut 5 bases from V and 3 bases from J, with 10 bases between. The length of the CDR3 is 13 residues.

This clonotype has a handful of counts. CDR3 amino acids: CASQRWAGNTIYF. CDR3 bases: TGTGCCAGCCAGAGGTGGGCTGGAAACACCATATATTTT. The chain employs TRBV2 and TRBJ1-3; D unclear. CDR1 is SNHLY, CDR2 FYNNEI, per germline. The ends were cut back, 8 bases at V and 2 bases at J, with 10 bases in the middle. This CDR3 comprises 13 residues.

The J gene is TRBJ1-2, the V gene TRBV3-1; 7 bases fit TRBD1. The trim removed 0 bases at V and 7 bases at J, leaving 14 bases unmatched. Germline CDR1 and CDR2: LGHDT and YNNKEL (reference sequence). CDR3 length equals 17 residues. CDR3 nucleotides: TGTGCCAGCAGCCAAGATGTGAAGGGGGCGGGCTATTTTGGCTACACCTTC. As protein: CASSQDVKGAGYFGYTF.

This clonotype was seen more than once but under ten times. The chain recombines TRBV12-3 or TRBV12-4 with TRBJ2-1; 10 nucleotides line up with TRBD1. The CDR3 sequence is 17 residues long. V was clipped by 0 bases and J by 4 bases; unmatched bases: 6. The CDR3: CASSLAGSGQGYNEQFF. The CDR3 DNA follows: TGTGCCAGCAGTTTAGCGGGGTCGGGACAGGGGTACAATGAGCAGTTCTTC.

This clonotype was counted many times. This chain uses TRBV12-3 or TRBV12-4 with TRBJ2-7; the D call may be TRBD1 or TRBD2 (5 bases each). Trimming cost V 6 bases and J 1 base, with 10 bases left between them. The CDR3 is made up of 13 amino acids. The CDR3: CASSRDGSYEQYF. CDR3 nucleotide sequence: TGTGCCAGCAGCAGGGACGGATCCTACGAGCAGTACTTC.

J is TRBJ2-1 and V is TRBV20-1; the D is unclear. Looked up from germline, CDR1 is DFQATT and CDR2 is SNEGSKA (reference sequence). Deletions cut 5 bases from V and 3 bases from J, with 14 bases between. The CDR3 is 14 residues long. The CDR3, as DNA: TGCAGTGCTGGGGTGGCGTCGGTCTACAATGAGCAGTTCTTC. Protein: CSAGVASVYNEQFF.

This clonotype was seen a few times. The chain joins TRBV29-1 to TRBJ2-2, with D perhaps TRBD1 (6 bases). With 4 bases removed from V and 0 bases from J, the gap between germline ends came to 6 bases. Germline CDR1 reads SQVTM; CDR2 reads ANQGSEA. The CDR3 contains 13 residues. This CDR3 is CSVGTANTGELFF. CDR3 DNA: TGCAGCGTTGGGACAGCGAACACCGGGGAGCTGTTTTTT.

The chain uses TRBV29-1 and TRBJ1-2, with 8 bases lining up with TRBD1. J was trimmed by 2 bases and V by 8 bases; bases with no gene match: 7. Per germline, CDR1 SQVTM and CDR2 ANQGSEA. The CDR3 totals 13 residues. CDR3 residues: CSTRTGSNYGYTF. CDR3 nucleotide sequence: TGCAGCACACGGACAGGGTCCAACTATGGCTACACCTTC.

This clonotype has just a few counts. This chain joins TRBV5-1 and TRBJ1-6, with 7 bases identical to TRBD1. CDR3 length equals 15 residues. CDR1 is SGHRS and CDR2 is YFSETQ in the germline V gene. Losses at the gene ends were 4 bases for V and 7 bases for J; bases not matched to a gene: 8. The CDR3 DNA reads as TGCGCCAGCAGCCTCTGGACAGGAGACAATTCACCCCTCCACTTT. Encoded protein: CASSLWTGDNSPLHF.

This clonotype was counted only a few times. The chain has TRBV9 and TRBJ2-2; D gene uncertain. The CDR3 extends over 15 amino acids. V shed 1 base and J shed 2 bases, with 9 bases lying between them. Germline CDR1 and CDR2: SGDLS and YYNGEE. DNA of the CDR3: TGTGCCAGCAGCGTAAGTAGGCCCAACACCGGGGAGCTGTTTTTT. Encoded protein: CASSVSRPNTGELFF.

The chain links TRBV20-1 to TRBJ2-3; no definite D call. Per germline, CDR1 DFQATT and CDR2 SNEGSKA (reference sequence). V was shortened by 3 bases and J by 6 bases, with 13 bases between the two germline ends. This CDR3 comprises 13 residues. This CDR3 is CSASKDSRDTQYF. The CDR3, as DNA: TGCAGTGCTAGCAAGGATAGCAGGGATACGCAGTATTTT.

V usage is TRBV2 and J usage is TRBJ2-3; D is uncertain. Trimming shortened V by 3 bases and J by 2 bases, and 9 bases separated the two germline ends. Germline CDR1 and CDR2: SNHLY and FYNNEI. The CDR3 is 14 residues long. CDR3 coding DNA: TGTGCCAGCAGTGATCAAGTATACACAGATACGCAGTATTTT. It codes for CASSDQVYTDTQYF.

This clonotype was observed a handful of times. The chain links TRBV21-1 to TRBJ2-3; whether TRBD2, the table's D call, matches the DNA was not checked. TRBV21-1 is a recognized pseudogene. The CDR3 has 16 residues. CDR3 sequence reads: CASGTSGGLATDTQYF. CDR3 DNA: TGTGCCAGCGGTACTAGCGGGGGACTCGCCACAGATACGCAGTATTTT.

This clonotype was counted between two and nine times. V usage is TRBV3-1 and J usage is TRBJ1-5, with D possibly being TRBD1 (6 bases). V was clipped by 1 base and J by 10 bases, with 11 bases between them. CDR1 LGHDT and CDR2 YNNKEL come from the germline V gene (reference sequence). The CDR3 runs 13 residues. In nucleotides, the CDR3 is TGTGCCAGCAGCCAAGTTCGGGGGGGCCCCCAGCATTTT. Amino acid sequence: CASSQVRGGPQHF.

The CDR3: CASSEGTSGPYEQYF. CDR3 sequence (DNA): TGTGCCAGCAGCGAAGGGACTAGCGGTCCCTACGAGCAGTACTTC. The chain employs TRBV7-6 and TRBJ2-7; 11 bases agree with TRBD2. Losses at the gene ends were 5 bases for V and 2 bases for J; bases not matched to a gene: 5. The CDR3 consists of 15 residues. Germline CDR1 and CDR2: SGHVS and FNYEAQ.

This clonotype was detected only a few times. V and J are TRBV5-1 and TRBJ2-3; D is undetermined. The CDR3 contains 12 residues. The V gene's germline CDR1 is SGHRS and CDR2 YFSETQ. V was shortened by 4 bases and J by 3 bases, with 6 bases between the two germline ends. The CDR3 is CASSIATDTQYF. The CDR3, as DNA: TGCGCCAGCAGCATTGCTACAGATACGCAGTATTTT.

This clonotype was observed a few times. This chain uses TRBV12-3 or TRBV12-4 with TRBJ2-7; 8 bases map to TRBD2. V dropped 3 bases and J dropped 1; count of bases not matched to a gene: 2. The CDR3 is 14 residues long. The CDR3 region has the DNA TGTGCCAGCAGTTTCGCGGGAGGATCCTACGAGCAGTACTTC. Protein: CASSFAGGSYEQYF.

This chain uses TRBV19 with TRBJ1-2; TRBD1 matches 11 bases. Germline trimming cut 2 bases from V and 4 bases from J; bases unmatched to any gene: 6. This CDR3 comprises 16 residues. The germline CDR1 and CDR2 sequences are LNHDA and SQIVND (reference sequence). The CDR3 reads CASSIPGTGGVYGYTF. The CDR3 nucleotides are TGTGCCAGTAGTATACCTGGGACAGGGGGAGTCTATGGCTACACCTTC.

This clonotype appeared a few times. The chain links TRBV7-2 to TRBJ2-1; D is unclear. The CDR3 is made up of 14 amino acids. Trimming stripped 5 bases from V and 5 bases from J, with 13 bases between. Germline assignment: CDR1 SGHTA and CDR2 FQGNSA. The CDR3 DNA sequence: TGTGCCAGCAGCCCCCGTGCTAGGAACAATGAGCAGTTCTTC. The encoded protein is CASSPRARNNEQFF. Drawing the rest from reference TRBV7-2 and TRBJ2-1, the complete variable domain is GAGVSQSPSNKVTEKGKDVELRCDPISGHTALYWYRQSLGQGLEFLIYFQGNSAPDKSGLPSDRFSAERTGGSVSTLTIQRTQQEDSAVYLCASSPRARNNEQFFGPGTRLTVL.

There are a few counts of this clonotype. V gene TRBV20-1 combines with J gene TRBJ2-1, with D possibly called TRBD1 or TRBD2 (5 bases each). CDR3 length: 13 residues. Trimming shortened V by 5 bases and J by 5 bases, and 13 bases separated the two germline ends. The germline gives CDR1 DFQATT, CDR2 SNEGSKA (reference sequence). The CDR3, as DNA: TGCAGTGCTCCCCGGGACGGAAACAATGAGCAGTTCTTC. It yields the protein CSAPRDGNNEQFF.

This clonotype was recorded a few times. V and J are TRBV5-5 and TRBJ2-5, with D possibly being TRBD1 (5 bases). Germline CDR1 reads SGHKS; CDR2 reads YYEKEE (reference sequence). Between the trimmed V and J ends, which lost 1 base and 3 bases, there was a span of 13 bases. The CDR3 is 15 residues long. Written as DNA, the CDR3 is TGTGCCAGCAGCTTGCGCGGTAGGGGCGAAGAGACCCAGTACTTC. It encodes CASSLRGRGEETQYF.

The chain employs TRBV3-1 and TRBJ2-2, with 13 positions matching TRBD2. V gave up 10 bases and J gave up 0 bases; unmatched junction bases: 5. The CDR3 spans 16 residues. CDR1 is LGHDT and CDR2 is YNNKEL in the germline V gene (reference sequence). CDR3 DNA: TGTGCCACTCGACTAGCGGGGGGCTCGAACACCGGGGAGCTGTTTTTT. This sequence encodes CATRLAGGSNTGELFF.